This entry is about one T cell receptor (beta chain). This entry is derived from a study of shared clonotypes between healthy human individuals. The CDR3 is 14 residues long. The V gene's germline CDR1 is SGHRS and CDR2 YFSETQ. V was trimmed by 0 bases and J by 7 bases, leaving 13 bases between them. The assay was immunoSEQ multiplex PCR, and TCRdb's table has in-frame clones only and misses some. The sample lists just over 2,000,000 clones, 85% to 95% seen once, with approximately 0.13% in the top ten. This TCR derives from a man younger than 35 in good health. The genes are TRBV5-1 and TRBJ1-2; D perhaps matches TRBD1 (6 bases). Sequencing input: naive CD4+ T cells sorted from blood. The subset denotes: CD45RA+ positively selected. Written as DNA, the CDR3 is TGCGCCAGCAGCTTGGATGGGGGGCGCATTGGCTACACCTTC. Protein product: CASSLDGGRIGYTF.